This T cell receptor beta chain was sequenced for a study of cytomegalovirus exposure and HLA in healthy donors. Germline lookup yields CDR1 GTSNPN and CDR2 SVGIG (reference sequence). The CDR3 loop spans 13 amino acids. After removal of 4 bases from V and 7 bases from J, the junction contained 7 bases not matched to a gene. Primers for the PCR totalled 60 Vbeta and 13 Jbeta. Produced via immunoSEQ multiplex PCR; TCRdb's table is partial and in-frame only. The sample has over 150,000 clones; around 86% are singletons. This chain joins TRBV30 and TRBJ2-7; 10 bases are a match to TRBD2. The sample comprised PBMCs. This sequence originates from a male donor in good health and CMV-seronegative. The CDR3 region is CAWKVSGGREQYF. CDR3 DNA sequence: TGTGCCTGGAAGGTTAGCGGGGGGCGGGAGCAGTACTTC.